A single T cell receptor (beta chain) is shown here with its context. The sample originates from a study of CD4 and CD8 cells across lung adenocarcinoma regions. TCRdb processed the PCR reads anew with MiXCR; each CDR3 protein has one entry. The table shows about 12,000 distinct CDR3 sequences, with around 50% occurring only once. The patients had localized lung adenocarcinoma, a non-small cell subtype. The receptor was isolated from a female donor with lung adenocarcinoma. The CD4 and CD8 labels of this study may be unreliable. The sample comprised CD8+ T cells from the margin of a lung tumor.

CDR3 in DNA: TGTGCCAGCATCCCAGGGAGGCGGGGGGGCACAGATACGCAGTATTTT. Translation gives CASIPGRRGGTDTQYF. The rearrangement joins TRBV7-8 to TRBJ2-1; 8 nucleotides line up with TRBD2. The better agreement between TRBJ2-3 and the DNA end casts doubt on the J call. This CDR3 has 16 amino acids. CDR1 and CDR2 from the germline V gene are SGHVS and FQNEAQ.